The entry below gives a single T cell receptor (beta chain) sequence along with its context. The protocol was immunoSEQ multiplex PCR, while the TCRdb copy is restricted to in-frame clones and leaves out a portion. The sample has more than 25,000 clones, roughly 82% seen once; the top ten hold over 5%. The CDR3 is 15 amino acids. V dropped 2 bases and J dropped 8; count of bases not matched to a gene: 9. CDR1 and CDR2 (germline): SGHDT, YYEEEE. This sample was taken from a study of somatic mutations in cytotoxic T cells in rheumatoid arthritis. Sequenced material: CD8+ T cells sorted from blood. The TCR comes from a man aged 45-65 years in good health. V is TRBV5-6 and J is TRBJ2-1, with 8 nucleotides matching TRBD2. The CDR3 nucleotides are TGTGCCAGCAGCTTCTTAGCGGGGTATAGGGATGAGCAGTTCTTC. The encoded protein is CASSFLAGYRDEQFF.